This TCR beta chain was profiled in a study of graft-versus-host responses after intestinal transplantation. The V gene's germline CDR1 is SGHTA and CDR2 FQGNSA. V lost 3 bases and J 6 bases, leaving 9 bases between the germline ends. The CDR3 has 12 residues. Measured with immunoSEQ multiplex PCR; TCRdb has only the in-frame clones, and not every one. The profile shows 75,000 to 95,000 clones, around 93% of them singletons. Note on this clone: Its specificity is not known.

The input for sequencing was unstimulated CD8+ T cells sorted from spleen or lymph node cells, taken before intestinal transplant. This rearrangement joins TRBV7-2 to TRBJ2-7; D is possibly TRBD2 (6 bases). The sequence derives from a human donor who received an intestinal transplant. CDR3 nucleotides: TGTGCCAGCAGCTTTCAGGGAGGCGAGCAGTACTTC. Its translation: CASSFQGGEQYF.